This record covers a single T cell receptor beta chain. Its antigen is currently unknown. The CDR3 loop spans 14 amino acids. Germline assignment: CDR1 ENHRY and CDR2 SYGVKD. V lost 8 bases, J lost 7 bases, and 15 bases lay in between. Primers: 60 Vbeta forward and 13 Jbeta reverse. Assay used: immunoSEQ multiplex PCR; TCRdb lists only in-frame clones, some missing. The sample lists about 160,000 clones; 86% were seen once. These data come from a study of cytomegalovirus exposure and HLA in healthy donors. Study-wide results and caveats: There were a few CMV-associated chains whose specificity for CMV antigens was confirmed in vitro. In an earlier analysis, most TCR beta V segments were productive about 90% or about 30% of the time.

The sample taken for sequencing was PBMCs. This receptor was obtained from a woman aged 18-29 years in good health and CMV-seronegative. The chain combines TRBV10-3 with TRBJ1-6, with D possibly being TRBD1 (5 bases). The CDR3 nucleotides read TGTGCCATCGGCAACGACAGAGAAAATTCACCCCTCCACTTT. It codes for CAIGNDRENSPLHF.